This entry concerns a single T cell receptor beta chain. The CDR3 consists of 13 residues. Per germline, CDR1 SGHTA and CDR2 FQGTGA. Trimming removed 0 bases from V and 5 bases from J, with 5 bases in between. The sample is drawn from a study of blood T cells in healthy people across ages. It was with a sample-barcoded 5' primer and a J-beta primer mix that a second PCR of roughly 7 to 12 cycles was run. TCRdb itself ran the 5' RACE reads through MiXCR, one entry per CDR3 protein. The sample has 650,000 to 950,000 distinct CDR3 sequences, around two fifths seen once. This sequence joins TRBV7-3 and TRBJ2-1; no reliable D call. The sequenced sample consisted of blood. The TCR sequence derives from a man aged 55 to 70 in good health. The CDR3 DNA follows: TGTGCCAGCAGCTTAACTGTGGACAATGAGCAGTTCTTC. Its protein product is CASSLTVDNEQFF.